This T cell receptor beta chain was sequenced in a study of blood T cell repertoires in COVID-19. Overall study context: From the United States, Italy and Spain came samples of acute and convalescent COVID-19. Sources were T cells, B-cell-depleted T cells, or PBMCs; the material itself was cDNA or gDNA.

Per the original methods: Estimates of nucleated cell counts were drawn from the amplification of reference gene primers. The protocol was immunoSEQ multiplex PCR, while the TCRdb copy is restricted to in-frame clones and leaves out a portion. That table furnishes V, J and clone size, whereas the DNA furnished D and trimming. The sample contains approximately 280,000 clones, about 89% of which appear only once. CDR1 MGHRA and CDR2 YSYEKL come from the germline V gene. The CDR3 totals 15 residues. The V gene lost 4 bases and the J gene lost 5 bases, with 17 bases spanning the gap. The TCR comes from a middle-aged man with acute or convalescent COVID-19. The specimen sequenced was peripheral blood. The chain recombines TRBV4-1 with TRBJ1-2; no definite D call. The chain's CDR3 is CASSLTLGEGYGYTF. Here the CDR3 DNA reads TGCGCCAGCAGCCTAACGCTCGGGGAAGGGTATGGCTACACCTTC.